This T cell receptor (beta chain) was captured in a study of T cell responses to AZD1222 COVID-19 vaccine. Whole-study context: Pooled together were second doses at about 4 or about 12 weeks. General study results and limits: Among vaccine-associated CD4 TCRs, coverage spanned spike, with dominance at 160-218 and 743-854. Females outnumbered males among donors, who were mostly white British; clonal diversity was possibly underestimated. No repertoire was sampled before or during the peak T cell response, only after it.

The ends were cut back, 5 bases at V and 3 bases at J, with 17 bases in the middle. CDR1 and CDR2 (germline): SGHRS, YFSETQ. The CDR3 is 15 amino acids. The assay was immunoSEQ multiplex PCR, and TCRdb's table has in-frame clones only and misses some. This sample yields around 70,000 clones, of which roughly 85% are seen a single time; around 21% belongs to the top ten. For this clone: Its specificity is not known.

The genes are TRBV5-1 and TRBJ1-2; D may be TRBD1 (5 bases). The sequence came from an adult in good health. This sample comprised peripheral blood, obtained on day 0 of AZD1222 vaccination. The CDR3 protein is CASSLDGLGDYGYTF. The DNA of the CDR3 is TGCGCCAGCAGTTTAGACGGATTAGGGGACTATGGCTACACCTTC.